This T cell receptor (beta chain) was sequenced for a study of T-cell reconstitution after alpha-beta-depleted transplantation in children. Whole-study results and caveats: A year post-transplant, T-cell counts and diversity derived mostly from newly produced T cells.

Trimming took off 3 bases at V and 6 bases at J, with 14 bases between the two ends. There are 14 residues in the CDR3. Looked up from germline, CDR1 is SGHRS and CDR2 is YFSETQ. TCRbeta library construction was performed incorporating unique molecular identifiers. TCRdb ran MiXCR on the PCR reads and lists one entry per CDR3 protein. The repertoire holds fewer than 500,000 distinct CDR3 sequences, approximately 42% seen once, with 27% in the top ten. In this sample, this clonotype turned up many times. The antigen is undetermined. The TCR sequence derives from a girl aged 2 to 9 with aplastic anemia, due to receive a stem cell transplant. The chain uses TRBV5-1 and TRBJ2-3; D tentatively reads TRBD1 or TRBD2 (5 bases each). Sequencing was performed on PBMCs, taken before TCRalphabeta/CD19-depleted stem cell transplant. CDR3 region: CASSYRDRRDTQYF. DNA of the CDR3: TGCGCCAGCAGCTACCGGGACCGCCGCGATACGCAGTATTTT.